This is a list of T cell receptor beta chains from one sample in a study of memory CD4+ T cells and cytomegalovirus serostatus. The repertoire was sequenced with immunoSEQ multiplex PCR; TCRdb's copy has only in-frame clones and lacks some. The table records roughly 64,000 clones, 75% to 80% of them present only once. The sequencing input was memory CD4+ T cells from blood. The origin of the receptors is an adult in good health and CMV-seronegative. The conserved cysteine and the conserved F or W are not part of the CDR3 here.

v_gene	j_gene	CDR3aa
TRBV10-3	TRBJ2-5	AISGTQETQY
TRBV2	TRBJ1-1	ASSDRGGYTEAF
TRBV18	TRBJ2-1	ASSPPGLPNEQF
TRBV9	TRBJ2-7	ASSVEVGGTYEQY
TRBV19	TRBJ1-5	ASSMSVSGLQPQH
TRBV13	TRBJ1-3	ASSLATEQPMGNTIY
TRBV7-2	TRBJ1-4	ASSPLEGHLLF
TRBV2	TRBJ2-3	ASSGVQGAFGDTQY
TRBV6-5	TRBJ1-3	ASSYSTGGVGNTIY
TRBV5-4	TRBJ1-1	ASSSGTTGQNTEAF
TRBV29-1	TRBJ1-2	SVEARGGRTGMNYGYT
TRBV2	TRBJ1-4	ASRRTGAGEKLF
TRBV14	TRBJ1-2	ASSLGGRPLGYT
TRBV7-9	TRBJ1-1	ASSFTGTALPAF
TRBV7-3	TRBJ2-2	ASILFRDSENTGELF
TRBV6-5	TRBJ2-2	ASSTPGTGTGELF
TRBV7-8	TRBJ2-3	ASSARGDTDTQY
TRBV11-3	TRBJ1-1	ASSLRTGFEAF
TRBV7-9	TRBJ2-1	ASSRQGNEQF
TRBV5-4	TRBJ1-4	ASSLRAGVRSNEKLF
TRBV28	TRBJ2-1	ASRPGLAGINEQF
TRBV5-1	TRBJ1-4	ASSLPGQGTTNEKLF
TRBV29-1	TRBJ1-1	SVERGRNTEAF
TRBV6-1	TRBJ1-5	ASSEVYSNQPQH
TRBV5-1	TRBJ2-7	ASSYHGTVGEQY
TRBV5-4	TRBJ1-4	ASSLGQGVKEKLF
TRBV6-5	TRBJ2-7	ASSYLGREY
TRBV2	TRBJ1-2	ASPRDRGRVNYGYT
TRBV4-2	TRBJ2-7	ASSQVSISAGGNYEQY
TRBV2	TRBJ1-6	ASRTETGYNSPLH
TRBV5-1	TRBJ2-3	ASSLGDLADSTDTQY
TRBV4-2	TRBJ2-3	ASSQGDGTGSTDTQY
TRBV28	TRBJ2-5	ASIKGTMETQY
TRBV5-1	TRBJ1-4	ASSLGTGVTRAANEKLF
TRBV27	TRBJ1-5	ASSLSGPDQPQH
TRBV19	TRBJ1-2	ASSSLGQGYYGYT
TRBV5-1	TRBJ1-2	ASSPGQGKDYGYT
TRBV6-5	TRBJ1-1	ASRDPQRVDTEAF
TRBV7-9	TRBJ2-5	ASSVLGVAVETQY
TRBV19	TRBJ1-5	ASEPETGASVQPQH
TRBV10-3	TRBJ2-1	AISEPLTSGTYNEQF
TRBV30	TRBJ1-5	AWSVGGARNQPQH
TRBV5-4	TRBJ2-7	ASSSAGGRPTTYEQY
TRBV4-3	TRBJ1-2	ASSQDIGEGGGGYT
TRBV7-2	TRBJ1-1	ASSLAVSTEAF
TRBV4-2	TRBJ2-7	ASSQVGTSVFYEQY
TRBV7-9	TRBJ2-1	ASSPGGGNEQF
TRBV5-1	TRBJ2-7	ASSPDGFYEQY
TRBV6-5	TRBJ1-1	ASSYGLMNTEAF
TRBV28	TRBJ2-7	ASSQGWSYEQY
TRBV6-5	TRBJ2-7	ASMQRELNEQY
TRBV7-9	TRBJ2-2	ASSSDTTGELF
TRBV11-2	TRBJ1-4	ASSFRQANEKLF
TRBV7-2	TRBJ2-7	ASSLDINSYEQY
TRBV14	TRBJ1-2	ASSQDPRGGVGYT
TRBV27	TRBJ2-3	ASSLRRGGDTQY
TRBV2	TRBJ2-5	ASSGGGTTQETQY
TRBV27	TRBJ1-2	ASSDPVGGYT
TRBV19	TRBJ1-5	ASSMWGGEGNQPQH
TRBV5-6	TRBJ1-1	ASSLWGIGREAF